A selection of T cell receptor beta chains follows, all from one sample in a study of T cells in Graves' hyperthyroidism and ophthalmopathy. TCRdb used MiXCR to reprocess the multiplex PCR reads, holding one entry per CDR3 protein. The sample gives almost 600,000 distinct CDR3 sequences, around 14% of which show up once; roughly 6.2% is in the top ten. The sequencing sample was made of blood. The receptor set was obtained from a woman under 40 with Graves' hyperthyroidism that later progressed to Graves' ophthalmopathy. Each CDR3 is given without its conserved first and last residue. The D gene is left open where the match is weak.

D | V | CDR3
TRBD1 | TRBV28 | ASSPRGQGADEQF
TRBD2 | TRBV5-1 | ASKPGTSGENTQY
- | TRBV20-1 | SARASPYEQY
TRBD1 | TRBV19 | ASSKQGAYGYT
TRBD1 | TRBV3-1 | ASSQADRGHQPQH
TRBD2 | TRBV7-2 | ASSAGLAEMNEQF
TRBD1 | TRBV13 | ASSYPGQPYGYT
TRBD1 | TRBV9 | ASSARGLSTDTQY
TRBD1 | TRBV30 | AWSKDREGEQY
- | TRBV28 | ASRYQRGNTEAF
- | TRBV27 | ASSGPAYNGQF
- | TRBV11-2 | ASSLVRQWNSPLH
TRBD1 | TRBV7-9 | ASLRDRGPNYGYT
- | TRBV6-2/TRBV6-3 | ASSSPRQPQH
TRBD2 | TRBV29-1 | SVEKWEGSYNEQF
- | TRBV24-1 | ASSSGSETQY
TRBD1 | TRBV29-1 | SGGQGREAF
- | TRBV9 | ASSVSQEISPLH
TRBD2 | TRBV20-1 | SASRLAVNTGELF
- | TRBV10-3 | AISGGSNSGANVLT
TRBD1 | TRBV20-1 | SATTGGETQY
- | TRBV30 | AWSVLGSSYEQY
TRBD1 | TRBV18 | ASSPGTGDPNQPQH
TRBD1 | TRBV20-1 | SATPGTGVGEQY
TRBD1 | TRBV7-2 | ASSLGAGQGAGRGQY
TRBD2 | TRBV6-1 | ASSEPGLAGVFNEQF
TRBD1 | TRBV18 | ASSSQGVRGTEAF
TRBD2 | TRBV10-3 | AISESAGGATLRVEQF
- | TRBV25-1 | ASSEGRDIYQPQH
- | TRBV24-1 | ATSGGSRGTDTQY
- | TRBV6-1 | ASSYQLYREGNSPLH
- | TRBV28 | ASSLVGVTDIQY
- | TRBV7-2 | ASSLDGRSYEQY
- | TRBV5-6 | ASSLVKGEETQY
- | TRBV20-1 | SAVSGHSYEQY
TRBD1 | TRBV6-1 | ASTSGQASSGNTIY
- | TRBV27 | ASSTGQLNTGELF
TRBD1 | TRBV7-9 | ASSWGQGGETQY
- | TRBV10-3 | AISGSWENQPQH
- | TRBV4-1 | ASSLGGANRELEQY
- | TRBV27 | ASSSAGRDTGELF
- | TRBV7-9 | ASSLVPSMPATPLH
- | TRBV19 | ASSIGLMNTEAF
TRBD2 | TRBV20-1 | SPRAGGNADTQY
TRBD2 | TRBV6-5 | GSSLSGLVKQF
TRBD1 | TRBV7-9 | ASSLGQGGLNEQF
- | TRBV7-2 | ASSPLGVANTGELF
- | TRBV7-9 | ASSLGPEHYGYT
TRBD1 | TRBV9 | ASSAFTGADEQY
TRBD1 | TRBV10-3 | AISDAGTGSYEQY
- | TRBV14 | ASSPRGNRVKMNTEAF